This TCR beta chain comes out of a study of multiple sclerosis patients with progressive multifocal leukoencephalopathy. Study at large: Controls were natalizumab-treated multiple sclerosis patients who did not develop PML, sampled longitudinally.

Profiled with immunoSEQ multiplex PCR; TCRdb holds only in-frame clones, not every one. The data hold fewer than 35,000 clones, with about 89% observed a single time. Notes on this clone: As yet, its antigen is unknown.

Whole-study findings and limits: Before and during natalizumab, the clones expanded at PML already existed.

The time point denotes: before natalizumab initiation. The TCR was taken from a human donor with multiple sclerosis. The source material was PBMCs.

Written as DNA, the CDR3 is TGTGCCAGCAGTTACTCGACACTTATGAACACTGAAGCTTTCTTT. It codes for CASSYSTLMNTEAFF. The chain links TRBV6-5 to TRBJ1-1; D is unresolved. CDR1 and CDR2 (germline): MNHEY, SVGAGI. The CDR3 runs to 15 residues. Trimming took off 0 bases at V and 0 bases at J, with 8 bases between the two ends.